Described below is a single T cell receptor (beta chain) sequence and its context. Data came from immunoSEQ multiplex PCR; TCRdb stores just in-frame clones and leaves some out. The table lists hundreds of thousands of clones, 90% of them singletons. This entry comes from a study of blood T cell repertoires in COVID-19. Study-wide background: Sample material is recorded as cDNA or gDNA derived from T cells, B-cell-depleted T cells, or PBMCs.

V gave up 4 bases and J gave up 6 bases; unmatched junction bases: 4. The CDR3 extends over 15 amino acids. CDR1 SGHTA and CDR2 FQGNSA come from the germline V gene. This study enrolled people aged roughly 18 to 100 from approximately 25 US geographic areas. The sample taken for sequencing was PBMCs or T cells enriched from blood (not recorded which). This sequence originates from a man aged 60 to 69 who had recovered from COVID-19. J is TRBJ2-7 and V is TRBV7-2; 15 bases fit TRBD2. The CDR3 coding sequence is TGTGCCAGCAGCTCAAGGACTAGCGGGAGGGGCGAGCAGTACTTC. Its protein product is CASSSRTSGRGEQYF.